One and the same sample provided the 18 T cell receptor beta chains below, sequenced in a study of T cell repertoires in ileal Crohn's disease. Time point meaning: inflamed ileum from the surgical specimen. Here immunoSEQ multiplex PCR was the method, and the copy in TCRdb shows in-frame clones only, minus some. The sample carries roughly 17,000 clones, 80% to 95% recorded once. The sample comprised ileal tissue. The receptor source for this set is an adult with Crohn's disease.

The chain carries TRBV7-9 and TRBJ2-5, with TRBD2 matching 15 bases. The CDR3 contains 16 residues. V was pared by 3 bases and J by 2 bases, with 1 base of the junction left unmatched. Looked up from germline, CDR1 is SEHNR and CDR2 is FQNEAQ (reference sequence). This CDR3 is CASSFGLAGGQETQYF. CDR3 coding DNA: TGTGCCAGCAGCTTCGGACTAGCGGGGGGGCAAGAGACCCAGTACTTC.

The genes are TRBV28 and TRBJ1-1; D call uncertain. The germline gives CDR1 MDHEN, CDR2 SYDVKM. This CDR3 contains 16 residues. Trimming shortened V by 3 bases and J by 2 bases, and 16 bases separated the two germline ends. The CDR3 DNA sequence: TGTGCCAGCAGTTTTGCACAGATGAGTGTTAACACTGAAGCTTTCTTT. It translates to CASSFAQMSVNTEAFF.

This sequence joins TRBV23-1 and TRBJ2-1; 14 bases align to TRBD2. TRBV23-1 has ORF status, its function being uncertain. The CDR3 consists of 17 residues. Trimming removed 5 bases from V and 0 bases from J; junction bases left unmatched: 3. This chain's CDR3 is CASSLGTSGSSYNEQFF. CDR3 DNA sequence: TGCGCCAGCAGTTTAGGGACTAGCGGGAGCTCCTACAATGAGCAGTTCTTC.

The chain has TRBV11-3 and TRBJ1-1; no reliable D call. In germline, CDR1 is SGHNT, CDR2 YENEEA. This CDR3 is built from 15 residues. Between the trimmed V and J ends, which lost 0 bases and 1 base, there was a span of 9 bases. The CDR3 reads CASSLDGDKNTEAFF. CDR3 bases: TGTGCCAGCAGCTTAGACGGGGATAAGAACACTGAAGCTTTCTTT.

The J gene is TRBJ2-2, the V gene TRBV2; D may be TRBD1 (6 bases). Trimming left V 5 bases short and J 6 bases short, with 16 bases between. Germline V gene sequence: CDR1 SNHLY, CDR2 FYNNEI. The CDR3 sequence is 15 residues long. CDR3 DNA: TGTGCCAGCAGTCGGGACACCCCTTGGGCCGGGGAGCTGTTTTTT. Its translation: CASSRDTPWAGELFF.

The chain is built from TRBV28 and TRBJ2-5, with 10 nucleotides matching TRBD1. The CDR3 runs 16 residues. Germline lookup yields CDR1 MDHEN and CDR2 SYDVKM. V was clipped by 1 base and J by 3 bases; unmatched bases: 5. CDR3 nucleotides: TGTGCCAGCAGTTTATCCCTCGGGACAGGGGAAGAGACCCAGTACTTC. Translating it yields CASSLSLGTGEETQYF. The variable domain in full, with the rest retrieved from reference TRBV28 and TRBJ2-5, is DVKVTQSSRYLVKRTGEKVFLECVQDMDHENMFWYRQDPGLGLRLIYFSYDVKMKEKGDIPEGYSVSREKKERFSLILESASTNQTSMYLCASSLSLGTGEETQYFGPGTRLLVL.

This chain links TRBV7-9 with TRBJ2-3; 8 bases are a match to TRBD2. Germline CDR1 is SEHNR and CDR2 is FQNEAQ (reference sequence). The CDR3 loop spans 15 amino acids. V lost 8 bases, J lost 4 bases, and 11 bases stayed unmatched. In DNA, the CDR3 is TGTGCCAGCCACACGGGGGGGCCAGGGGCAGATACGCAGTATTTT. The encoded protein is CASHTGGPGADTQYF.

The V and J genes are TRBV2 and TRBJ2-2; D might be TRBD2 (5 bases). Germline V gene data show CDR1 as SNHLY and CDR2 as FYNNEI. The CDR3 contains 15 residues. Between the trimmed V and J ends, which lost 6 bases and 7 bases, there was a span of 18 bases. The CDR3 region has the DNA TGTGCCAGCAGGCGGGCCCAACCGAGGAGCGGGGAGCTGTTTTTT. It encodes CASRRAQPRSGELFF.

This clone occurred once. This chain links TRBV5-1 with TRBJ2-2, with a possible D match to TRBD1 (5 bases). Germline V CDR1 and CDR2: SGHRS, YFSETQ. The CDR3 length is 17 residues. V lost 0 bases and J 2 bases, leaving 14 bases between the germline ends. Here the CDR3 reads CASSLARGTINTGELFF. In DNA, the CDR3 is TGCGCCAGCAGCTTGGCAAGGGGAACTATCAACACCGGGGAGCTGTTTTTT.

The chain combines TRBV7-3 with TRBJ1-2; no clear D gene. Per germline, CDR1 SGHTA and CDR2 FQGTGA. The ends were cut back, 0 bases at V and 8 bases at J, with 10 bases in the middle. The CDR3 loop spans 13 amino acids. The CDR3, as DNA: TGTGCCAGCAGCTTAACAGGGTCGGGAGGCTACACCTTC. Protein sequence: CASSLTGSGGYTF.

This clone was seen just once. This rearrangement joins TRBV7-9 to TRBJ1-1, with a weak D call TRBD1 (5 bases). Germline V gene data show CDR1 as SEHNR and CDR2 as FQNEAQ (reference sequence). The V end was cut by 5 bases, the J end by 0 bases, with 10 bases between. The CDR3 runs to 14 residues. CDR3 nucleotides: TGTGCCAGCAGCCGGGGCGGTGTGAACACTGAAGCTTTCTTT. It codes for CASSRGGVNTEAFF.

The rearrangement joins TRBV27 to TRBJ1-1; tentative D call: TRBD1 (5 bases). Germline V gives CDR1 MNHEY, CDR2 SMNVEV (reference sequence). The CDR3 has 14 amino acids. V lost 6 bases and J 1 base, leaving 12 bases between the germline ends. This CDR3 is CASRKGRTNTEAFF. The CDR3 nucleotides read TGTGCCAGCAGAAAGGGACGGACGAACACTGAAGCTTTCTTT.

J is TRBJ2-5 and V is TRBV6-4; 9 nucleotides agree with TRBD1. Germline V gene sequence: CDR1 MRHNA, CDR2 SNTAGT. The CDR3 runs 18 residues. Trimming cost V 5 bases and J 5 bases; bases outside gene matches: 18. CDR3 in DNA: TGTGCCAGCAGTAACACCTTGCGGGGACAGGGTTATTCGGAGACCCAGTACTTC. It yields the protein CASSNTLRGQGYSETQYF.

This chain uses TRBV7-4 with TRBJ2-7; 14 nucleotides align to TRBD2. CDR1 SGHVT and CDR2 SQSDAQ come from the germline V gene. The CDR3 is 15 amino acids. The trim removed 6 bases at V and 5 bases at J, leaving 6 bases unmatched. CDR3 protein: CASSAGTSGSNEQYF. The CDR3 DNA follows: TGTGCCAGCAGTGCCGGGACTAGCGGGAGCAACGAGCAGTACTTC.

The chain joins TRBV20-1 to TRBJ2-7; possible D gene TRBD2, 5 bases. V was clipped by 5 bases and J by 3 bases, with 8 bases between them. Germline CDR1 reads DFQATT; CDR2 reads SNEGSKA (reference sequence). The CDR3 is 11 residues long. CDR3 sequence reads: CSADRDYEQYF. DNA for the CDR3: TGCAGTGCTGACCGGGACTACGAGCAGTACTTC.

The rearrangement joins TRBV2 to TRBJ2-7, with TRBD2 matching 10 bases. Germline trimming cut 9 bases from V and 2 bases from J; bases unmatched to any gene: 4. CDR1 and CDR2 (germline): SNHLY, FYNNEI. There are 13 residues in the CDR3. CDR3: CARSAGGPYEQYF. CDR3 sequence (DNA): TGTGCCAGATCAGCGGGGGGGCCCTACGAGCAGTACTTC.

J is TRBJ2-5 and V is TRBV2; no clear D gene. Trimming shortened V by 5 bases and J by 5 bases, and 15 bases separated the two germline ends. Per germline, CDR1 SNHLY and CDR2 FYNNEI. The CDR3 extends over 14 amino acids. The CDR3 sequence is CASSFSGLEETQYF. The DNA of the CDR3 is TGTGCCAGCAGTTTTTCGGGCCTCGAGGAGACCCAGTACTTC.

This clone has only one observation. The CDR3, as DNA: TGTGCCAGCAGGGAATACACAGATACGCAGTATTTT. Translated: CASREYTDTQYF. The chain is built from TRBV27 and TRBJ2-3, with D hard to call. CDR3 length: 12 amino acids. Germline loops: CDR1 MNHEY, CDR2 SMNVEV (reference sequence). V lost 6 bases and J 2 bases, leaving 6 bases between the germline ends.